This TCR beta chain appears in the sequencing data of a study of Graves' ophthalmopathy and Graves' hyperthyroidism. Study-wide findings and caveats: A model built from 13 signatures distinguished ophthalmopathy from stable hyperthyroidism with approximately 90% sensitivity and about 84% specificity.

RNA transcripts yielded amplified TCR beta CDR3 regions. First-round RT-PCR relied on HTBI primers, and a second-round multiplex PCR came next. TCRdb processed the multiplex PCR reads anew with MiXCR; each CDR3 protein has one entry. The profile shows 35,000 to 50,000 distinct CDR3 sequences, 50% of them singletons. Trimming stripped 7 bases from V and 3 bases from J, with 12 bases between. From germline, CDR1 is SQVTM and CDR2 ANQGSEA. This CDR3 has 12 residues. A word on this clonotype: The antigen is unknown.

This rearrangement joins TRBV29-1 to TRBJ1-2; D may be TRBD1 (5 bases). The sequencing input was peripheral blood. The source is an adult woman with stable Graves' hyperthyroidism. Here the CDR3 DNA reads TGCAGCGACGGGGGGGTTCACTATGGCTACACCTTC. Amino acid sequence: CSDGGVHYGYTF. The entire variable domain, with the rest obtained from reference TRBV29-1 and TRBJ1-2, is as follows: SAVISQKPSRDICQRGTSLTIQCQVDSQVTMMFWYRQQPGQSLTLIATANQGSEATYESGFVIDKFPISRPNLTFSTLTVSNMSPEDSSIYLCSDGGVHYGYTFGSGTRLTVV.